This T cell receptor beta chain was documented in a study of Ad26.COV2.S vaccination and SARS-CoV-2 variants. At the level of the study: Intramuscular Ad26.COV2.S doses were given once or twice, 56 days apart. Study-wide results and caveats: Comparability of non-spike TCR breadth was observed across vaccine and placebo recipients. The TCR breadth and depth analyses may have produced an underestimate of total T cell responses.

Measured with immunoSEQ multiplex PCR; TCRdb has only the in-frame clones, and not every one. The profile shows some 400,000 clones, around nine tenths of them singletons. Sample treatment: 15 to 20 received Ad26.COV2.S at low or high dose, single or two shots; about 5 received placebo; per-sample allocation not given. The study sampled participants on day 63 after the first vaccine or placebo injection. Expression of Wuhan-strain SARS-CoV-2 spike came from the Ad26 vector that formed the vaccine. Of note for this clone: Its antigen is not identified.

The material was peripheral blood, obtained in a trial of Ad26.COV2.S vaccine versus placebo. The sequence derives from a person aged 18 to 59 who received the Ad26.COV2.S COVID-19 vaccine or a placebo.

CDR3: CASSQGPRGGNTIYF. The CDR3 nucleotides are TGTGCCAGCAGCCAAGGTCCTCGGGGTGGAAACACCATATATTTT. The chain joins TRBV3-1 (or the pseudogene TRBV3-2) to TRBJ1-3; no definite D call. Germline CDR1 reads LGHDT; CDR2 reads YNNKEL (reference sequence). This CDR3 has 15 amino acids. V lost 1 base, J lost 3 bases, and 10 bases lay in between.